This passage covers 5 T cell receptor beta chains from one sample sequenced in a study of cytomegalovirus exposure and HLA in healthy donors. Primers for the PCR totalled 60 Vbeta and 13 Jbeta. Libraries were prepared by immunoSEQ multiplex PCR; TCRdb keeps only in-frame clonotypes and omits some of them. The table has under 150,000 clones, 80% seen once. The sample taken for sequencing was PBMCs. Receptors were obtained from a woman aged 35 to 49 in good health and CMV-seronegative.

This clone was recorded a few times. The chain has TRBV5-6 and TRBJ1-4, with D possibly matching TRBD1 (5 bases). The CDR3 runs to 14 residues. The ends were cut back, 1 base at V and 11 bases at J, with 15 bases in the middle. The germline V gene encodes CDR1 SGHDT and CDR2 YYEEEE. The CDR3 nucleotides are TGTGCCAGCAGCTTGTTTCAGGGCGTCGGGAAACTGTTTTTT. Residues: CASSLFQGVGKLFF.

This clone came up a few times. The gene calls are TRBV9 and TRBJ1-5, with 8 bases lining up with TRBD1. V gave up 4 bases and J gave up 9 bases; unmatched junction bases: 3. Per the germline V gene, CDR1 is SGDLS and CDR2 is YYNGEE. The CDR3 spans 12 residues. CDR3 residues: CASSSTGGPQHF. CDR3 DNA: TGTGCCAGCAGCTCCACAGGGGGGCCCCAGCATTTT.

This clone was counted a few times. The chain couples TRBV27 to TRBJ2-2; 8 positions match TRBD1. CDR3 length: 15 amino acids. CDR1 is MNHEY and CDR2 is SMNVEV in the germline V gene (reference sequence). The junction had 6 bases not matched to a gene; V was cut back by 5 bases and J by 4 bases. The CDR3 coding sequence is TGTGCCAGCAGTCAGGGGGCCTTGGGCACCGGGGAGCTGTTTTTT. Amino acid sequence: CASSQGALGTGELFF.

The rearrangement joins TRBV5-8 to TRBJ1-5, with a weak D call TRBD1 (5 bases). V lost 0 bases and J lost 1, with 11 bases in between. There are 16 residues in the CDR3. Germline V gives CDR1 SGHTS, CDR2 YDEGEE. Here the CDR3 DNA reads TGTGCCAGCAGCTTGGAAGGAGGGGCCAGCAATCAGCCCCAGCATTTT. Amino acid sequence: CASSLEGGASNQPQHF.

The chain joins TRBV4-1 to TRBJ1-3; D possibly corresponds to TRBD1 (5 bases). The CDR3 contains 14 residues. Trimming cost V 9 bases and J 5 bases, with 17 bases left between them. Germline V gene data show CDR1 as MGHRA and CDR2 as YSYEKL. CDR3 protein: CASRVQVERNTIYF. The DNA for the CDR3 is TGCGCCAGTAGGGTACAGGTGGAGAGAAACACCATATATTTT.